What follows are 26 T cell receptor beta chains derived from one specimen sequenced in a study of CD8 T cells in ankylosing spondylitis. TCRdb reanalysed the 5' RACE reads using MiXCR and keeps one entry per CDR3 protein. In the table there are under 30,000 distinct CDR3 sequences, 13% of which are singletons. Source material: blood. These receptors came from a male donor with ankylosing spondylitis or in good health (not recorded which).

This clonotype was seen at least ten times. This rearrangement joins TRBV20-1 to TRBJ1-3; D may be TRBD1 (6 bases). Per the germline V gene, CDR1 is DFQATT and CDR2 is SNEGSKA (reference sequence). With 5 bases removed from V and 2 bases from J, the gap between germline ends came to 10 bases. The CDR3 contains 13 residues. The CDR3 sequence: CSAARGTGNTIYF. As DNA, the CDR3 is TGCAGTGCTGCCAGGGGAACTGGAAACACCATATATTTT.

This clonotype was picked up many times. V and J are TRBV20-1 and TRBJ2-1; unclear D gene. Germline CDR1 is DFQATT and CDR2 is SNEGSKA (reference sequence). The CDR3 totals 12 residues. V was clipped by 3 bases and J by 10 bases, with 13 bases between them. CDR3 coding DNA: TGCAGTGCTAGGGGTTCAGCACGGGAGCAGTTCTTC. This codes for CSARGSAREQFF.

This clonotype was counted ten times or more. The rearrangement links TRBV12-3 or TRBV12-4 to TRBJ2-7; TRBD1 agrees at 9 bases. The CDR3 is made up of 14 amino acids. J gave up 3 bases and V 5 bases, and 5 bases lay outside the gene matches. The CDR3 is CASSRGTGNYEQYF. The CDR3 DNA sequence: TGTGCCAGCAGTCGCGGGACAGGGAACTACGAGCAGTACTTC.

This clonotype was counted many times. The chain carries TRBV7-2 and TRBJ1-2; D not resolved. The CDR3 sequence is 14 residues long. Trimming cost V 5 bases and J 0 bases, with 10 bases left between them. Germline V lookup: CDR1 SGHTA, CDR2 FQGNSA. CDR3 in amino acids: CASSRGSTNYGYTF. Written as DNA, the CDR3 is TGTGCCAGCAGCCGAGGGTCGACTAACTATGGCTACACCTTC.

This clonotype was picked up many times. V gene TRBV7-2 combines with J gene TRBJ2-1, with 10 bases fitting TRBD2. The V gene's germline CDR1 is SGHTA and CDR2 FQGNSA. This CDR3 comprises 15 residues. V lost 5 bases, J lost 4 bases, and 5 bases stayed unmatched. DNA of the CDR3: TGTGCCAGCAGCCCATCTAGCGGGAGATACAATGAGCAGTTCTTC. It codes for CASSPSSGRYNEQFF.

The sample holds many counts of this clonotype. The germline gene is not matched at one end of the junction; a read error may be the cause. The chain joins TRBV7-8 to TRBJ1-1; D is unclear. The length of the CDR3 is 13 residues. The germline gives CDR1 SGHVS, CDR2 FQNEAQ. The CDR3 protein is CASSLGVGGEASF. The CDR3 DNA is TGTGCCAGCAGCTTAGGTGTCGGAGGTGAAGCTTCCTTT.

In its sample, this clonotype was seen many times. The chain couples TRBV9 to TRBJ2-1; 9 nucleotides agree with TRBD2. The V gene end was trimmed by 0 bases and the J gene end by 2 bases; junction bases not matched to a gene: 3. CDR1 is SGDLS and CDR2 is YYNGEE in the germline V gene. The CDR3 covers 16 residues. CDR3 nucleotides: TGTGCCAGCAGCGTAGTAGGCGGGGGGGCCTACAATGAGCAGTTCTTC. Residues: CASSVVGGGAYNEQFF.

This clonotype was counted a few times. This chain links TRBV29-1 with TRBJ2-3; TRBD2 agrees at 11 bases. Trimming took 4 bases from V and 0 from J; bases not matched to a gene: 3. This CDR3 contains 15 residues. The germline gives CDR1 SQVTM, CDR2 ANQGSEA. CDR3 DNA sequence: TGCAGCGTTGTGGGACTAGCGGCTAGCACAGATACGCAGTATTTT. It encodes CSVVGLAASTDTQYF.

This clonotype appeared a few times. This CDR3 reads CASLTVEGGTYEQYV. CDR3 in DNA: TGTGCCAGCTTAACAGTGGAGGGTGGCACCTACGAGCAGTACGTC. The chain links TRBV6-6 to TRBJ2-7, with a tentative D call TRBD2 (6 bases). Trimming removed 8 bases from V and 2 bases from J, with 19 bases in between. This CDR3 spans 15 amino acids. Germline V gene lookup returns CDR1 MNHNY and CDR2 SVGAGI (reference sequence).

The chain has TRBV12-3 or TRBV12-4 and TRBJ2-3; 7 bases align to TRBD2. J lost 3 bases, V lost 8 bases, and 2 bases had no gene match. The CDR3 totals 12 residues. CDR3 region: CASGRVTDTQYF. DNA for the CDR3: TGTGCCAGCGGGAGGGTAACAGATACGCAGTATTTT.

The chain joins TRBV7-9 to TRBJ2-2; D gene ambiguous. Trimming took 4 bases from V and 6 from J, leaving 0 bases between them. The CDR3 totals 10 residues. Germline-derived CDR1 and CDR2 are SEHNR and FQNEAQ (reference sequence). CDR3 DNA sequence: TGTGCCAGCAGCTCCGGGGAGCTGTTTTTT. It specifies CASSSGELFF. The variable domain in full, with the rest retrieved from reference TRBV7-9 and TRBJ2-2, is DTGVSQNPRHKITKRGQNVTFRCDPISEHNRLYWYRQTLGQGPEFLTYFQNEAQLEKSRLLSDRFSAERPKGSFSTLEIQRTEQGDSAMYLCASSSGELFFGEGSRLTVL.

The genes are TRBV2 and TRBJ2-7, with TRBD1 identical over 8 bases. Germline V gene lookup returns CDR1 SNHLY and CDR2 FYNNEI. V gave up 5 bases and J gave up 2 bases; unmatched junction bases: 5. CDR3 length: 14 residues. The CDR3 region is CASSKGDRTYEQYF. DNA of the CDR3: TGTGCCAGCAGTAAGGGGGACAGGACCTACGAGCAGTACTTC.

This clonotype was seen repeatedly, ten times or more. The V and J genes are TRBV29-1 and TRBJ2-2; no definite D call. V dropped 7 bases and J dropped 2 bases, with 17 bases sitting between them. The CDR3 is made up of 15 amino acids. Germline V gene lookup returns CDR1 SQVTM and CDR2 ANQGSEA. The CDR3 spells CSAKAPSFNTGELFF. CDR3 bases: TGCAGCGCTAAGGCACCCTCATTTAACACCGGGGAGCTGTTTTTT.

In nucleotides, the CDR3 is TGTGCCAGCAGTTTAGTAGCGGGGGGGGGTCAAGAGACCCAGTACTTC. It is translated as CASSLVAGGGQETQYF. This chain links TRBV28 with TRBJ2-5; TRBD2 matches at 11 bases. The CDR3 consists of 16 residues. Unmatched junction bases numbered 4, after V lost 2 bases and J lost 2 bases. CDR1 and CDR2 (germline): MDHEN, SYDVKM.

This chain links TRBV7-2 with TRBJ1-4, with 7 bases aligning to TRBD1. This CDR3 comprises 14 residues. The V gene's germline CDR1 is SGHTA and CDR2 FQGNSA. V trimming: 2 bases; J trimming: 7 bases; junction bases outside the gene matches: 4. CDR3 sequence reads: CASSLLTGIEKLFF. The CDR3 nucleotides are TGTGCCAGCAGCTTATTGACAGGGATTGAAAAACTGTTTTTT.

This clonotype was observed a handful of times. V is TRBV7-2 and J is TRBJ2-3; 12 nucleotides line up with TRBD2. The germline gives CDR1 SGHTA, CDR2 FQGNSA. V lost 4 bases to trimming and J lost 6 bases; unmatched junction nucleotides: 20. The CDR3 totals 20 residues. The CDR3 protein is CASSSLALAGGVGSSDTQYF. The CDR3 nucleotides are TGTGCCAGCAGCTCCCTCGCCCTAGCGGGAGGGGTTGGTTCATCGGATACGCAGTATTTT.

This clonotype was seen ten or more times. V and J are TRBV27 and TRBJ2-2; 8 positions match TRBD2. This CDR3 spans 15 amino acids. Germline-derived CDR1 and CDR2 are MNHEY and SMNVEV (reference sequence). V lost 10 bases and J lost 0; bases outside the gene matches: 7. CDR3 loop: CATGPGLANTGELFF. CDR3 nucleotides: TGTGCCACCGGACCGGGACTAGCGAACACCGGGGAGCTGTTTTTT.

This clonotype was recorded many times. The CDR3, as DNA: TGTGCCAGCAGTCTCACAGAGACCCAGTACTTC. Its translation: CASSLTETQYF. J is TRBJ2-5 and V is TRBV28; D gene ambiguous. From germline, CDR1 is MDHEN and CDR2 SYDVKM. The CDR3 is made up of 11 amino acids. The V gene lost 5 bases and the J gene lost 4 bases, with 5 bases spanning the gap. Full variable domain (outside the CDR3, taken from reference TRBV28 and TRBJ2-5): DVKVTQSSRYLVKRTGEKVFLECVQDMDHENMFWYRQDPGLGLRLIYFSYDVKMKEKGDIPEGYSVSREKKERFSLILESASTNQTSMYLCASSLTETQYFGPGTRLLVL.

This clonotype was counted a few times. This CDR3 is CASSSTLTGTHRGYTF. The CDR3 DNA sequence: TGCGCCAGCAGCTCAACCTTAACCGGGACTCACCGTGGCTACACCTTC. The V gene is TRBV5-1, the J gene TRBJ1-2; tentative D call: TRBD1 (5 bases). This CDR3 comprises 16 residues. Trimming left V 3 bases short and J 7 bases short, with 22 bases between. Germline CDR1 SGHRS, CDR2 YFSETQ.

This clonotype has at least ten counts. The CDR3 bases are TGCGCCAGCAGCCCGGGAGAGAAAGCTTTCTTT. Amino acids: CASSPGEKAFF. The V call is TRBV5-1, the J call TRBJ1-1; D unclear. V lost 4 bases to trimming and J lost 9 bases, with 10 bases between them. There are 11 residues in the CDR3. CDR1 is SGHRS, CDR2 YFSETQ, per germline.

The J gene is TRBJ1-5, the V gene TRBV21-1; the D call TRBD1 from the table was never checked on the DNA. TRBV21-1 is deemed a pseudogene. The CDR3 length is 16 residues. The CDR3 DNA reads TGTGCCAGCAGCAATCCGGGACCCCGGCCCAATCAGCCCCAGCATTTT. Encoded protein: CASSNPGPRPNQPQHF.

There are a few counts of this clonotype. The chain carries TRBV14 and TRBJ2-2; the D gene could be TRBD1 or TRBD2 (5 bases each). V gave up 2 bases and J gave up 3 bases, with 10 bases separating them. The CDR3 length is 15 residues. Germline V gene sequence: CDR1 SGHDN, CDR2 FVKESK. The CDR3 nucleotides are TGTGCCAGCAGCCAATGGCAGGGAGACACCGGGGAGCTGTTTTTT. Translated: CASSQWQGDTGELFF.

The chain links TRBV6-2 or TRBV6-3 to TRBJ1-6; D perhaps matches TRBD1 (5 bases). Trimming stripped 6 bases from V and 9 bases from J, with 12 bases between. Germline lookup yields CDR1 MNHEY and CDR2 SVGEGT. CDR3 length equals 13 residues. The CDR3 loop reads CASRGPVSSPLHF. The CDR3 DNA reads TGTGCCAGCAGGGGACCCGTCTCTTCACCCCTCCACTTT.

This chain uses TRBV5-1 with TRBJ2-2, with a tentative D call TRBD1 (7 bases). The CDR3 loop spans 15 amino acids. Germline V gene data show CDR1 as SGHRS and CDR2 as YFSETQ. Trimming shortened V by 6 bases and J by 1 base, and 13 bases separated the two germline ends. DNA of the CDR3: TGCGCCAGCACCCAGGGGGGACAGAACACCGGGGAGCTGTTTTTT. It yields the protein CASTQGGQNTGELFF.

This clonotype has more than one count but fewer than ten. The chain links TRBV2 to TRBJ2-7; tentative D call: TRBD1 (5 bases). The V end lost 6 bases, the J end lost 3 bases, and 9 bases lay between the germline ends. This CDR3 has 12 residues. Germline V CDR1 and CDR2: SNHLY, FYNNEI. CDR3 residues: CASRQDSYEQYF. In DNA, the CDR3 is TGTGCCAGCAGGCAAGACAGCTACGAGCAGTACTTC.

This clonotype was recorded at least ten times. The chain combines TRBV4-3 with TRBJ2-2; D may be TRBD2 (6 bases). This CDR3 is 19 amino acids long. V shed 0 bases and J shed 5 bases, with 22 bases lying between them. CDR1 and CDR2 (germline): LGHNA, YSLEER. The CDR3 coding sequence is TGCGCCAGCAGCCAAGATATAAGACGTTGGACTGCGGGGACCGGGGAGCTGTTTTTT. Its protein product is CASSQDIRRWTAGTGELFF.